This T cell receptor beta chain emerged from a study of blood T cell repertoires in COVID-19. The overall study: Samples representing acute and convalescent COVID-19 were sourced from the United States, Italy and Spain.

The CDR3 is made up of 16 amino acids. Germline CDR1 is MNHEY and CDR2 is SMNVEV (reference sequence). Trimming took 4 bases from V and 0 from J, leaving 14 bases between them. As handled by the study authors: Amplification of reference gene primers provided the estimated nucleated cell counts. This table comes from immunoSEQ multiplex PCR, and its TCRdb copy is limited to in-frame clones, with some not included. D and trimming come from the DNA, and the V and J calls and clone size come from that table. The sample yields more than 300,000 clones, about 92% seen once. The clonotype comes from a woman in her twenties or thirties who had recovered from COVID-19. Sequenced input: PBMCs or T cells enriched from blood (not recorded which). The J gene is TRBJ2-3, the V gene TRBV27; TRBD1 is a possible D gene (5 bases). CDR3 protein: CASSSVDTTSTDTQYF. Here the CDR3 DNA reads TGTGCCAGCAGTTCCGTGGACACTACTAGCACAGATACGCAGTATTTT.